The TCR beta chain under discussion was sequenced for a study of beta chain features in type 1 diabetes. TCRB transcripts that were expressed got sequenced, as all of the isolated RNA had been reverse transcribed. TCRdb's table, derived via immunoSEQ multiplex PCR, lists solely in-frame clones and lacks some. The sample lists under 300,000 clones; 8% were seen once. V was cut by 5 bases and J by 3 bases, with 5 bases left in between. This CDR3 is built from 12 residues. CDR1 SGHTA and CDR2 FQGTGA come from the germline V gene. The receptor comes from a woman between 18 and 29 years old in good health. This rearrangement joins TRBV7-3 to TRBJ2-1; no reliable D call. Sequenced input: central memory CD4+ T cells from blood. CDR3 sequence: CASSPGYNEQFF. The CDR3 coding sequence is TGTGCCAGCAGCCCTGGCTACAATGAGCAGTTCTTC.